This T cell receptor beta chain emerged from a study of shared clonotypes between healthy human individuals (dated by TCRdb to 2018 to 2020). Regarding the study in general: The cohort included a few men and two women between 18 and 49 years of age. To estimate repertoire size and how much clonotypes are shared between individuals, the study performed deep sequencing of blood TCR repertoires from a few healthy adults. Per donor, three plates each were used for CD4 naive and CD4 memory, two for CD8 naive, and one for CD8 memory. Different laboratories and diverse techniques were used to prepare libraries and sequence TCR repertoires, to increase sequencing depth and limit assay-specific biases. Per donor, leukapheresis produced somewhere between about 0.85 and 9.5 billion PBMCs. The full study reports these points: Sampling was limited to blood, and TCR repertoires in tissue likely differ from TCR repertoires in blood. Because the study included only a small number of donors, the genetic and exposure-history diversity represented was limited. Incomplete sequencing was indicated by rarefaction of sorted-subset datasets, despite the large sequencing depth. Clonotypes shared by all four sorted-subset donors showed higher generation probabilities than non-shared clonotypes. Pairwise subsampling indicated that sequencing depth was expected to affect the degree of clonotype sharing among donors. Across a handful of donors, approximately 4.6% of naive CD4, 3.5% of naive CD8, 2% to 2.5% of memory CD4, and approximately 0.4% of memory CD8 clonotypes were shared. Naive subsets generally had larger estimated clonotype richness than memory subsets.

Using the deep immunoSEQ assay, multiplex PCR amplified TCR CDR3 regions from genomic DNA. Extracted genomic DNA from each cell subset was spread evenly across all wells of several immunoSEQ 96-well plates, with each plate serving as a replicate. For sorted subsets, 200 to 250 ng of genomic DNA, equivalent to 30,000 or so T cell genomes, went into each replicate PCR. Purified libraries were quantified with a Qubit 3.0 fluorometer, sized on a Bioanalyzer 2100, and re-quantified with the KAPA Library Quantification kit. Each immunoSEQ 96-well plate was sequenced on its own single-read 150-cycle Illumina NextSeq 550 flow cell. In the source study's methods: Because only junctional sequences without quality scores were contained in the immunoSEQ output, filtering matching that applied to full-length reads could not be performed. Sequences were annotated with PyIR, a Python wrapper for IgBLAST v1.9, and V/J genes and CDR3 were assigned using IMGT germline references. Reads were filtered out if the reads had weak V/J assignments (E-value above 1e-6), no CDR3, stop codons, out-of-frame junctions, or ambiguous translated residues. A V3J clonotype was defined by an identical inferred V gene, J gene, and CDR3 amino acid sequence. The percentage overlap between two repertoires was calculated by dividing the number of shared unique clonotypes by the size of the smaller repertoire. RTK rarefaction, the Chao1 estimator, and Recon v2.1 estimates of unobserved clonotypes were used to assess repertoire richness. Generation probabilities were computed with OLGA for all TCRbeta clonotypes obtained by the gDNA method from four donors. TCRdb holds this immuneACCESS table with in-frame rearrangements only. Some clones are missing; in checked studies, unresolved V genes explain under half, and the rest has no known cause. The V and J calls and the clone size are those of that table, but D and trimming were determined from the DNA. This sample is represented by 2.3 million or so clones; approximately 93% of them were singletons. The ten largest account for 0.35% to 0.45% of the sample.

Healthy HIV-negative adults with no recently reported acute infections or vaccinations were included as donors. All donors were Caucasian adults living in Nashville, Tennessee, USA. Magnetic negative selection was used to enrich CD4+ T cells, after which naive cells were positively selected on CD45RA and the negative fraction became the memory subset. After blood collection by leukapheresis, PBMCs were isolated using Ficoll-Histopaque density gradient centrifugation and then cryopreserved in the vapor phase of liquid nitrogen. Analytical flow cytometry was used to check the purity and quantity of every magnetically sorted T cell population. From each sorted fraction, genomic DNA was isolated and quantified by UV absorbance on a Nanodrop 2000c. Reading from cysteine to phenylalanine, the CDR3 counts 17 amino acids. Solely the CDR3 DNA is kept, with 51 bases framed from the first base. The CDR1 and CDR2 encoded by the germline V gene (reference sequence) are MNHEY and SMNVEV. Cut back by 5 bases and 7 bases, the V and J ends lie 24 bases apart.

A word on this clone: The target of this receptor is not known. Per-nucleotide qualities are absent, and no much larger clonotype sits a single base away.

This TCR was sampled from a man aged 18 to 29 in good health. Some clones in this sample may be carry-over from other donors' samples. The sample taken for sequencing was naive CD4+ T cells from PBMCs. This sample's cell subset or site label indicates: CD45RA+ positively selected. This receptor chain uses TRBV27 and TRBJ1-5, with the D gene call left open. The CDR3 protein is CASSPPFDGRVGQPQHF. The nucleotide sequence is given as TGTGCCAGCAGTCCTCCCTTCGACGGACGGGTGGGACAGCCCCAGCATTTT.